This TCR beta chain was found in a study of cytomegalovirus exposure and HLA in healthy donors. Study summary: Earlier sequencing of about 179 million T cells yielded nearly 120 million unique TCR beta sequences. Whole-study results and caveats: An observed cluster of highly shared sequence variants was recorded as a likely sequencing artifact. In an earlier analysis, in several hundred donors, most V segments appeared productive either ~87% or ~30% of the time. Fewer than 20,000 TCR beta sequences were associated with HLA alleles at 0.05 false discovery rate in a later analysis.

The primer mix had 60 Vbeta and 13 Jbeta primers. Data came from immunoSEQ multiplex PCR; TCRdb stores just in-frame clones and leaves some out. Among around 150,000 clones listed, more than 65% were seen once. A word on this clone: Antigen: not known.

In germline, CDR1 is SGHRS, CDR2 YFSETQ. This CDR3 is built from 15 residues. With 5 bases clipped from V and 13 bases from J, the junction kept 13 bases outside the gene matches. The source of this sequence is a woman aged 40 to 50 in good health and CMV-seropositive. The sample taken for sequencing was PBMCs. This chain links TRBV5-1 with TRBJ2-1; the match to TRBD1 covers 12 bases. CDR3 amino acids: CASSYGTGGAGIQFF. Written as DNA, the CDR3 is TGCGCCAGCAGTTATGGGACAGGGGGCGCGGGTATCCAGTTCTTC.